This T cell receptor beta chain was profiled in a study of blood T cell repertoires in COVID-19. Turning to the study itself: There were acute and convalescent COVID-19 samples, and they came from the United States, Italy and Spain. Sources were T cells, B-cell-depleted T cells, or PBMCs; the material itself was cDNA or gDNA.

Authors' analysis steps: Reference gene primer amplification in the assay estimated nucleated cell counts. Generated by immunoSEQ multiplex PCR, the TCRdb table keeps only in-frame clones and is missing some. V, J and clone size are those of that table, while D and trimming were read from the DNA. The sample lists around 140,000 clones, around 81% occurring once. CDR1 and CDR2 (germline): LNHDA, SQIVND (reference sequence). The V and J ends lost 5 bases and 6 bases, in that order; junction bases with no gene match: 7. The CDR3 runs to 15 residues. The source material was peripheral blood. The V gene is TRBV19, the J gene TRBJ2-2; 9 nucleotides match TRBD1. This TCR was sampled from an older woman with active or convalescent COVID-19. The CDR3 nucleotides are TGTGCCAGTAGTTCTGGTAGACAGGGGGCCGGGGAGCTGTTTTTT. Its translation: CASSSGRQGAGELFF.